This TCR beta chain was profiled in a study of T cells in Graves' hyperthyroidism and ophthalmopathy (dated 2019 in TCRdb). For the wider study: Peripheral blood samples were taken at the time of initial diagnosis, prior to any treatment. An independent validation cohort of fewer than 20 hyperthyroidism patients and about 16 patients who later progressed to ophthalmopathy tested prospective prediction of ophthalmopathy. The roughly 91 discovery patients were randomly divided into training and test sets at a 7:3 ratio. The paper describes TCR Vbeta CDR3 sequencing of 135 peripheral blood samples, made up of fewer than 50 ophthalmopathy patients, 70 to 75 hyperthyroidism patients and 17 progressor patients. In addition, the study compared T-cell repertoires in thyroid tissue and in blood from several Graves' hyperthyroidism patients. Following sampling, methimazole starting at 30 mg daily was given to hyperthyroidism patients, and high-dose intravenous methylprednisolone was given to ophthalmopathy patients. To identify distinguishing TCR V-J signatures, a discovery cohort of about 100 patients was used, comprising some 45 with Graves' ophthalmopathy and approximately 58 with stable Graves' hyperthyroidism.

General conclusions and limits of the study: During validation, the model predicted progression to ophthalmopathy a median of about 5.9 months ahead of onset, with around 70% sensitivity and 72.22% specificity. No statistical method was used to set the sample size in advance, and investigators knew the group allocation. A 13 V-J signature model separated ophthalmopathy from stable hyperthyroidism, with around 91% sensitivity and approximately 81% specificity in cross-validation and 80%/75% in testing. Most expanded thyroid clonotypes (frequency above 0.001) were also detected in blood, a finding suggesting that blood repertoires may reflect thyroid immune responses.

TCR beta CDR3 regions were amplified from RNA transcripts. A first-round RT-PCR of the TCR CDR3 used the HTBI primer set with the Qiagen OneStep RT-PCR kit. The libraries were constructed in a second round of multiplex PCR and then size-selected and purified. The libraries were sequenced on an Illumina HiSeq2000 using paired-end 100 bp reads. Processing in the source paper ran as follows. Raw data were processed with SOAPnuke, discarding reads with adapters, uncalled bases, mean Phred below 15, or no exact constant-primer or identifier match. High-quality paired reads were merged with COPE v1.2.5, and unique nucleotide sequences were defined as clonotypes. MiTCR v1.1 was used to align clonotypes to the IMGT TRBV, TRBD and TRBJ reference segments. Only V-J combinations with frequency above 0.0001, covering 99% to 99.2% of repertoires, were analysed. The TCS score was defined as F50 (clonal expansion) divided by E x V (chaos), with BLOSUM62-based TCRdist calculated between CDR3 peptides within each V-J. Welch's t-statistics and random forest reduced several hundred V-J features to fewer than 15, which were used in a naive Bayes classifier (R e1071). The Morisita-Horn index was used to measure how similar the thyroid and blood repertoires were. The public reads were reprocessed in TCRdb via fastp at Q25 and MiXCR, keeping in-frame beta chains. CDR3 protein duplicates are merged, each entry listing the most common genes and DNA. The V and J calls and clone size are TCRdb's, not the authors'. The sample yields about 840,000 distinct CDR3 sequences; roughly 40% were counted once. Roughly 8.3% of the sample is in the top ten clones.

Graves' hyperthyroidism was defined as stable when no progression to ophthalmopathy occurred over 18 months of follow-up. Hyperthyroidism patients were aged 18 to 65 years and newly diagnosed, with disease duration of less than 2 months. Exclusion was applied to patients with uncontrolled infections, other autoimmune diseases, pregnancy or lactation. Diagnoses relied on clinical symptoms, serum thyroxine and TRAb, thyroid ultrasound and orbital computed tomography. Ficoll-Paque density gradient centrifugation was used to isolate PBMCs from around 9.1 ml of fresh peripheral blood. Total RNA was extracted using Trizol reagent, and RNA quality was assessed on an Agilent 2100 Bioanalyzer. The CDR3 has 11 amino acids, counting the end cysteine and phenylalanine. The retained sequence is limited to the CDR3, 33 bases, with the frame set at the first base. The germline V gene (reference sequence) specifies LNHDA as CDR1 and SQIVND as CDR2.

Points on this clonotype: The antigen this receptor binds is unknown. This may be a read error: a much more frequent sequence differs by one nucleotide.

This receptor was taken from a young man with Graves' hyperthyroidism. The source material was blood. Here the chain combines TRBV19 and TRBJ1-6; the D gene remains uncertain. The bases read TGTACCAGTAGTTCGGAATTGGTCCTCCACTTT. The translation is CTSSSELVLHF. When the CDR3 is completed using the reference TRBV19 and TRBJ1-6 genes on either side, the full variable domain is DGGITQSPKYLFRKEGQNVTLSCEQNLNHDAMYWYRQDPGQGLRLIYYSQIVNDFQKGDIAEGYSVSREKKESFPLTVTSAQKNPTAFYLCTSSSELVLHFGNGTRLTVT.